This is a list of T cell receptor beta chains from one sample in a study of T cell responses to AZD1222 COVID-19 vaccine. Only in-frame clones appear in the TCRdb table, and some are missing; sequencing was by immunoSEQ multiplex PCR. In the table there are under 170,000 clones, 85% to 95% of which are singletons. This specimen was peripheral blood, taken on day 0 of AZD1222 vaccination. The origin of the receptors is an adult in good health. Each CDR3 is given with its conserved first and last residue. The size field is filled for only some rows; it gives once, few, many or a size class.

CASSQFGEVNTEAFF	15	NA	TRBV4-1
CASSQGGYSNQPQHF	15	NA	TRBV6-5
CASNSGNQPQHF	12	NA	TRBV19
CASSLPGDEQFF	12	NA	TRBV7-9
CAISPGVQYTDTQYF	15	once	TRBV10-3
CASSLWAGNTIYF	13	NA	TRBV5-6
CASQNGFGVGEKLFF	15	NA	TRBV6-5
CSASTGEQFF	10	NA	TRBV20-1
CASSQDLGGRSDDSRYGYTF	20	NA	TRBV3-1/TRBV3-2
CASSQRRDRDGYTF	14	NA	TRBV3-1/TRBV3-2
CASSWGGPNEKLFF	14	NA	TRBV28
CAWSRAGGAAFF	12	few	TRBV30